This T cell receptor beta chain came from a study of shared T cell receptors in the human thymus. Only in-frame clones appear in the TCRdb table, and some are missing; sequencing was by immunoSEQ multiplex PCR. The sample lists roughly 710,000 clones, 70% to 90% occurring once. In germline, CDR1 is MNHNS, CDR2 SASEGT. V lost 7 bases and J lost 5, with 17 bases in between. This CDR3 spans 14 amino acids. These data are also associated with another study on human thymus T cells. As reported in that work: Thymic repertoires from unrelated individuals overlapped highly, related research reported.

The chain combines TRBV6-1 with TRBJ1-2; D remains unclear. Specimen: thymocytes. The receptor's source is a girl under three years old with a congenital heart defect. The CDR3 nucleotides are TGTGCCAGCACTTCCTGGGAGGTTAGATATGGCTACACCTTC. It is translated as CASTSWEVRYGYTF.